These 26 T cell receptor beta chains came from one sample sequenced in a study of identifying expanded T cells in peripheral blood. Method: immunoSEQ multiplex PCR; TCRdb's copy keeps in-frame clones and lacks some. The profile shows approximately 140,000 clones, about 86% of them singletons. The sequencing sample was made of blood. The receptors derive from a person aged 18 to 70 in good health.

This clone turned up a few times. CDR3 sequence: CASSAGKGAYNEQFF. As DNA, the CDR3 is TGTGCCAGCAGTGCGGGGAAGGGGGCCTACAATGAGCAGTTCTTC. This rearrangement joins TRBV6-1 to TRBJ2-1; tentative D call: TRBD1 (6 bases). Per germline, CDR1 MNHNS and CDR2 SASEGT. Trimming removed 4 bases from V and 2 bases from J, with 12 bases in between. The CDR3 runs to 15 residues.

V is TRBV29-1 and J is TRBJ1-2, with a possible D match to TRBD1 (6 bases). The V end was cut by 3 bases, the J end by 8 bases, with 13 bases between. CDR1 and CDR2 (germline): SQVTM, ANQGSEA. The CDR3 runs to 12 residues. The CDR3 here is CSVDFGGNGYTF. CDR3 nucleotide sequence: TGCAGCGTTGACTTCGGGGGCAACGGCTACACCTTC.

The sample holds one count of this clone. J is TRBJ2-3 and V is TRBV19, with 13 positions matching TRBD2. The J segment lost 1 base and the V segment lost 5 bases, leaving 12 bases of the junction unmatched. The CDR3 extends over 19 amino acids. Germline CDR1 LNHDA, CDR2 SQIVND (reference sequence). The CDR3 sequence is CASSEGRTSGRVGTDTQYF. DNA of the CDR3: TGTGCCAGTAGTGAGGGACGGACTAGCGGGAGAGTAGGCACAGATACGCAGTATTTT. Looking up the rest from reference TRBV19 and TRBJ2-3 gives the full variable domain: DGGITQSPKYLFRKEGQNVTLSCEQNLNHDAMYWYRQDPGQGLRLIYYSQIVNDFQKGDIAEGYSVSREKKESFPLTVTSAQKNPTAFYLCASSEGRTSGRVGTDTQYFGPGTRLTVL.

V gene TRBV28 combines with J gene TRBJ2-3; 7 positions agree with TRBD2. Germline trimming cut 6 bases from V and 1 base from J; bases unmatched to any gene: 7. The CDR3 is made up of 15 amino acids. CDR1 is MDHEN, CDR2 SYDVKM, per germline. This CDR3 reads CASSPVGLGTDTQYF. CDR3 in DNA: TGTGCCAGCAGCCCAGTCGGACTAGGCACAGATACGCAGTATTTT. Filled out from reference TRBV28 and TRBJ2-3, the complete variable domain reads DVKVTQSSRYLVKRTGEKVFLECVQDMDHENMFWYRQDPGLGLRLIYFSYDVKMKEKGDIPEGYSVSREKKERFSLILESASTNQTSMYLCASSPVGLGTDTQYFGPGTRLTVL.

The gene calls are TRBV7-9 and TRBJ1-4, with 8 bases identical to TRBD1. With 4 bases clipped from V and 4 bases from J, the junction kept 2 bases outside the gene matches. This CDR3 spans 14 amino acids. Germline CDR1 reads SEHNR; CDR2 reads FQNEAQ (reference sequence). This CDR3 reads CASSSGTGNEKLFF. The CDR3 nucleotides read TGTGCCAGCAGCTCCGGGACAGGTAATGAAAAACTGTTTTTT.

The chain links TRBV9 to TRBJ1-3; a weak D match, TRBD1 (6 bases). The CDR3 covers 15 residues. Deletions cut 2 bases from V and 2 bases from J, with 11 bases between. CDR1 and CDR2 from the germline V gene are SGDLS and YYNGEE. The CDR3 region is CASSVDGQPGNTIYF. In nucleotides, the CDR3 is TGTGCCAGCAGCGTGGACGGACAGCCTGGAAACACCATATATTTT. The whole variable domain, filled in from reference TRBV9 and TRBJ1-3, reads DSGVTQTPKHLITATGQRVTLRCSPRSGDLSVYWYQQSLDQGLQFLIQYYNGEERAKGNILERFSAQQFPDLHSELNLSSLELGDSALYFCASSVDGQPGNTIYFGEGSWLTVV.

The chain carries TRBV11-2 and TRBJ1-2; D is ambiguous. Germline V gene data show CDR1 as SGHAT and CDR2 as FQNNGV. This CDR3 is built from 17 residues. The V end lost 1 base, the J end lost 5 bases, and 20 bases lay between the germline ends. The CDR3 nucleotides read TGTGCCAGCAGCTTAGGATTCGGTGACCCCTCGAAATATGGCTACACCTTC. Protein: CASSLGFGDPSKYGYTF.

This clone turned up a few times. CDR3 sequence (DNA): TGTGCCAGCAGCTTAGACGCGGGAAGAAGGTACAATGAGCAGTTCTTC. It codes for CASSLDAGRRYNEQFF. The rearrangement links TRBV7-2 to TRBJ2-1; perhaps TRBD2 as D (6 bases). Trimming left V 1 base short and J 4 bases short, with 14 bases between. This CDR3 has 16 amino acids. The V gene's germline CDR1 is SGHTA and CDR2 FQGNSA.

V usage is TRBV23-1 and J usage is TRBJ2-7, with 7 positions matching TRBD1. TRBV23-1 is an open reading frame, and its role is uncertain. The CDR3 has 13 residues. The V segment lost 6 bases and the J segment 7 bases; nucleotides outside the gene matches: 9. CDR3 DNA sequence: TGCGCCAGCAGAGAGGGGGCGCGAGGAGAGCAGTACTTC. Its protein product is CASREGARGEQYF.

This clone has a handful of counts. The V gene is TRBV4-3, the J gene TRBJ1-5; D gene ambiguous. The CDR3 extends over 13 amino acids. Trimming removed 2 bases at V and 5 bases at J, with 7 bases between. From germline, CDR1 is LGHNA and CDR2 YSLEER. CDR3 sequence reads: CASSQLPDQPQHF. The CDR3 DNA reads TGCGCCAGCAGCCAACTCCCCGATCAGCCCCAGCATTTT.

The gene calls are TRBV23-1 and TRBJ2-1, with TRBD1 identical over 8 bases. TRBV23-1 is given ORF status, its function remaining uncertain. The J segment lost 10 bases and the V segment lost 7 bases, leaving 18 bases of the junction unmatched. The CDR3 runs 16 residues. The CDR3 protein is CASNTRRDRIVGEQFF. The CDR3 DNA reads as TGCGCCAGCAATACTCGTCGGGACAGGATTGTTGGGGAGCAGTTCTTC.

The gene calls are TRBV7-2 and TRBJ2-3; 7 nucleotides line up with TRBD2. The CDR3 has 16 amino acids. Trimming took 2 bases from V and 1 from J; bases not matched to a gene: 6. Germline V gene sequence: CDR1 SGHTA, CDR2 FQGNSA. The CDR3, as DNA: TGTGCCAGCAGCTTACGTGGGGGAGGGGGCACAGATACGCAGTATTTT. This encodes CASSLRGGGGTDTQYF.

The chain combines TRBV4-3 with TRBJ2-6, with D uncertain. Looked up from germline, CDR1 is LGHNA and CDR2 is YSLEER. The CDR3 sequence is 15 residues long. Trimming cost V 0 bases and J 3 bases, with 6 bases left between them. CDR3 DNA sequence: TGCGCCAGCAGCCAAGAGGGGTTTGGGGCCAACGTCCTGACTTTC. This sequence encodes CASSQEGFGANVLTF.

CDR3: CASSPQSRGNEQFF. The CDR3, as DNA: TGTGCCAGCAGCCCCCAATCTAGGGGGAATGAGCAGTTCTTC. The chain links TRBV9 to TRBJ2-1; D is possibly TRBD1 (6 bases). V lost 4 bases and J lost 7, with 15 bases in between. The CDR3 runs 14 residues. Germline CDR1 SGDLS, CDR2 YYNGEE. Full variable domain (missing parts from reference TRBV9 and TRBJ2-1): DSGVTQTPKHLITATGQRVTLRCSPRSGDLSVYWYQQSLDQGLQFLIQYYNGEERAKGNILERFSAQQFPDLHSELNLSSLELGDSALYFCASSPQSRGNEQFFGPGTRLTVL.

This clone occurred a few times. The chain links TRBV6-1 to TRBJ2-2; D ambiguous. From germline, CDR1 is MNHNS and CDR2 SASEGT. The CDR3 loop spans 13 amino acids. The CDR3: CAAGRLAAGELFF. As DNA, the CDR3 is TGTGCTGCCGGAAGGCTCGCGGCCGGGGAGCTGTTTTTT.

The chain couples TRBV4-2 to TRBJ2-5; 10 bases are shared with TRBD2. J lost 4 bases, V lost 5 bases, and 7 bases had no gene match. The CDR3 runs 15 residues. Germline CDR1 LGHNA, CDR2 YNFKEQ. The CDR3: CASSNIAGGAETQYF. DNA for the CDR3: TGTGCCAGCAGCAATATAGCGGGGGGAGCAGAGACCCAGTACTTC.

Written as DNA, the CDR3 is TGTGCCAGCTCGAGCCGGCCCGGGACAGATAGCAATCAGCCCCAGCATTTT. Translated: CASSSRPGTDSNQPQHF. The chain uses TRBV18 and TRBJ1-5; 7 nucleotides agree with TRBD1. CDR1 KGHSH and CDR2 LQKENI come from the germline V gene. CDR3 size: 17 residues. V shed 6 bases and J 0 bases; nucleotides not matched to a gene: 11.

This clone was seen only once. The rearrangement uses TRBV5-1 and TRBJ2-7; 9 bases align to TRBD1. The J segment lost 6 bases and the V segment lost 3 bases, leaving 13 bases of the junction unmatched. The CDR3 runs to 16 residues. The germline V gene encodes CDR1 SGHRS and CDR2 YFSETQ. The CDR3 reads CASSSDARDRVPEQYF. The CDR3 bases are TGCGCCAGCAGCTCAGACGCCCGGGACAGGGTTCCCGAGCAGTACTTC.

The V call is TRBV11-2, the J call TRBJ1-3; D call uncertain. The CDR3 has 14 residues. Trimming took 6 bases from V and 7 from J, leaving 16 bases between them. Germline CDR1 and CDR2: SGHAT and FQNNGV. The CDR3: CASSTPRAPNTIYF. The CDR3 bases are TGTGCCAGCAGTACCCCCCGGGCTCCGAACACCATATATTTT.

J is TRBJ2-2 and V is TRBV21-1; TRBD1 is the table's D call and was not checked against the DNA. TRBV21-1 is a known pseudogene. The CDR3 sequence is 17 residues long. The CDR3 reads CASSKVWDRVGTGELFF. For the CDR3, the DNA is TGTGCCAGCAGCAAAGTTTGGGACAGGGTGGGTACCGGGGAGCTGTTTTTT.

This clone was counted a few times. CDR3 nucleotide sequence: TGTGCCAGCAGTCTCGGCCTAGGAATGGCAGAGACCCAGTACTTC. Protein: CASSLGLGMAETQYF. The rearrangement uses TRBV27 and TRBJ2-5; D is unclear. Trimming took 5 bases from V and 4 from J, leaving 17 bases between them. Per the germline V gene, CDR1 is MNHEY and CDR2 is SMNVEV (reference sequence). The CDR3 spans 15 residues.

V and J are TRBV15 and TRBJ2-6; no clear D gene. This CDR3 has 19 residues. CDR1 and CDR2 (germline): LNHNV, YYDKDF (reference sequence). The V gene lost 0 bases and the J gene lost 2 bases, with 17 bases spanning the gap. CDR3 in amino acids: CATSRDLGQAPAGANVLTF. DNA for the CDR3: TGTGCCACCAGCAGAGATCTAGGTCAGGCCCCTGCTGGGGCCAACGTCCTGACTTTC.

The chain has TRBV25-1 and TRBJ2-2; unclear D gene. Germline V gene lookup returns CDR1 MGHDK and CDR2 SYGVNS. This CDR3 comprises 14 residues. V dropped 4 bases and J dropped 1 base, with 7 bases sitting between them. The CDR3 sequence: CASSGLRNTGELFF. DNA for the CDR3: TGTGCCAGCAGTGGTTTAAGGAACACCGGGGAGCTGTTTTTT.

This chain links TRBV2 with TRBJ2-7; D possibly corresponds to TRBD2 (5 bases). V was pared by 6 bases and J by 2 bases, with 14 bases between. The V gene's germline CDR1 is SNHLY and CDR2 FYNNEI. The CDR3 has 14 amino acids. The CDR3, as DNA: TGTGCCAGCAGGGACTCCACCGGGACCTACGAGCAGTACTTC. Translating it yields CASRDSTGTYEQYF. Variable domain in full (rest from reference TRBV2 and TRBJ2-7): EPEVTQTPSHQVTQMGQEVILRCVPISNHLYFYWYRQILGQKVEFLVSFYNNEISEKSEIFDDQFSVERPDGSNFTLKIRSTKLEDSAMYFCASRDSTGTYEQYFGPGTRLTVT.

The gene calls are TRBV6-5 and TRBJ1-2; maybe TRBD1 (5 bases). Trimming took 5 bases from V and 0 from J, leaving 13 bases between them. This CDR3 has 15 residues. Germline V gene lookup returns CDR1 MNHEY and CDR2 SVGAGI. The chain's CDR3 is CASSGRGGTNYGYTF. In DNA, the CDR3 is TGTGCCAGCAGTGGCCGGGGGGGAACTAACTATGGCTACACCTTC.

The CDR3, as DNA: TGTGCCAGTAGTCCCCCGACAGGGGCCGATGGGGCTTTCTTT. Encoded protein: CASSPPTGADGAFF. The chain combines TRBV19 with TRBJ1-1; 8 nucleotides align to TRBD1. Germline V gives CDR1 LNHDA, CDR2 SQIVND (reference sequence). The CDR3 covers 14 residues. The V segment lost 5 bases and the J segment 11 bases; nucleotides outside the gene matches: 13.